The 25 T cell receptor beta chains below all came from one sample that was sequenced in a study of blood T cell repertoires in COVID-19 (dated by TCRdb to 2020 to 2022). The method behind the library was the immunoSEQ multiplex PCR assay. TCRdb holds this immuneACCESS table with in-frame rearrangements only. Some clones are missing; in checked studies, unresolved V genes explain under half, and the rest has no known cause. This sample gives about 98,000 clones in total; approximately 80% of them show up just once. The leading ten clones occupy about 4.3% of the sample. Sequencing input: peripheral blood. These receptors originate from a man aged 60 to 69 with acute or convalescent COVID-19.

The chain joins TRBV11-3 to TRBJ1-1, with 9 bases aligning to TRBD1. Germline lookup yields CDR1 SGHNT and CDR2 YENEEA. This CDR3 has 14 amino acids. V dropped 6 bases and J dropped 4; count of bases not matched to a gene: 6. CDR3 in DNA: TGTGCCAGCAGGCCGACAGGGGGGATCACTGAAGCTTTCTTT. This encodes CASRPTGGITEAFF. The whole variable domain, filled in from reference TRBV11-3 and TRBJ1-1, reads EAGVVQSPRYKIIEKKQPVAFWCNPISGHNTLYWYLQNLGQGPELLIRYENEEAVDDSQLPKDRFSAERLKGVDSTLKIQPAELGDSAVYLCASRPTGGITEAFFGQGTRLTVV.

The chain joins TRBV10-3 to TRBJ1-3, with D hard to call. Germline V CDR1 and CDR2: ENHRY, SYGVKD. The CDR3 contains 13 residues. Trimming pared 3 bases from V and 7 bases from J, leaving 10 bases between. The CDR3 is CAISDNDWNTIYF. The CDR3, as DNA: TGTGCCATCAGTGATAACGACTGGAACACCATATATTTT.

The chain carries TRBV5-6 and TRBJ2-7; the D is unclear. The CDR3 length is 16 residues. Trimming took off 4 bases at V and 4 bases at J, with 21 bases between the two ends. Germline V lookup: CDR1 SGHDT, CDR2 YYEEEE. The CDR3 here is CASSPYPNSIPYEQYF. CDR3 nucleotides: TGTGCCAGCAGCCCCTACCCGAACAGTATCCCTTACGAGCAGTACTTC. Full variable domain (outside the CDR3, taken from reference TRBV5-6 and TRBJ2-7): DAGVTQSPTHLIKTRGQQVTLRCSPKSGHDTVSWYQQALGQGPQFIFQYYEEEERQRGNFPDRFSGHQFPNYSSELNVNALLLGDSALYLCASSPYPNSIPYEQYFGPGTRLTVT.

The table lists this clone with a count of one. The chain combines TRBV11-2 with TRBJ1-2, with D perhaps matching TRBD1 (6 bases). The CDR3 spans 14 residues. Per germline, CDR1 SGHAT and CDR2 FQNNGV. V lost 4 bases to trimming and J lost 4 bases, with 13 bases between them. CDR3 sequence: CASSSNGDTYGYTF. The CDR3 bases are TGTGCCAGCAGCTCCAACGGGGACACCTATGGCTACACCTTC.

The chain joins TRBV5-1 to TRBJ1-2; tentatively, D is TRBD1 (5 bases). The CDR3 is 14 amino acids. Trimming stripped 4 bases from V and 8 bases from J, with 18 bases between. The germline CDR1 and CDR2 sequences are SGHRS and YFSETQ. CDR3 coding DNA: TGCGCCAGCAGCGGAGCCTGGCAGGGTGACGGCTACACCTTC. Its translation: CASSGAWQGDGYTF.

This clone was seen a few times. V gene TRBV11-3 combines with J gene TRBJ2-2; 8 nucleotides align to TRBD1. V was pared by 4 bases and J by 5 bases, with 6 bases of the junction left unmatched. The CDR3 covers 15 residues. Germline assignment: CDR1 SGHNT and CDR2 YENEEA. The CDR3: CASSSGQGITGELFF. In DNA, the CDR3 is TGTGCCAGCAGCTCAGGACAGGGTATAACCGGGGAGCTGTTTTTT.

Only a few counts were recorded for this clone. V usage is TRBV7-9 and J usage is TRBJ1-5; no reliable D call. The germline V and J ends were trimmed by 4 bases and 7 bases, with 11 bases remaining between them. Germline-derived CDR1 and CDR2 are SEHNR and FQNEAQ (reference sequence). The CDR3 is 13 residues long. The CDR3 protein is CASSSVDGQPQHF. For the CDR3, the DNA is TGTGCCAGCAGCTCGGTAGACGGGCAGCCCCAGCATTTT. Based on the CDR3 plus reference TRBV7-9 and TRBJ1-5, the full variable domain is DTGVSQNPRHKITKRGQNVTFRCDPISEHNRLYWYRQTLGQGPEFLTYFQNEAQLEKSRLLSDRFSAERPKGSFSTLEIQRTEQGDSAMYLCASSSVDGQPQHFGDGTRLSIL.

The chain links TRBV7-8 to TRBJ2-2; TRBD2 is a possible D gene (5 bases). The CDR3 length is 14 residues. V was cut by 5 bases and J by 3 bases, with 10 bases left in between. Germline V gene lookup returns CDR1 SGHVS and CDR2 FQNEAQ. CDR3 protein: CASSPPGDTGELFF. The CDR3 DNA reads TGTGCCAGCAGCCCCCCCGGGGACACCGGGGAGCTGTTTTTT. Full variable domain (rest looked up from reference TRBV7-8 and TRBJ2-2): GAGVSQSPRYKVAKRGQDVALRCDPISGHVSLFWYQQALGQGPEFLTYFQNEAQLDKSGLPSDRFFAERPEGSVSTLKIQRTQQEDSAVYLCASSPPGDTGELFFGEGSRLTVL.

The chain combines TRBV12-5 with TRBJ2-7, with D possibly TRBD2 on 6 matching bases. The length of the CDR3 is 15 residues. Trimming took 2 bases from V and 0 from J, leaving 11 bases between them. Germline CDR1 reads LGHNT; CDR2 reads FRNRAP. The CDR3 bases are TGTGCTAGTGGTTTGACTAGCAGGAGCTCCTACGAGCAGTACTTC. Amino acids: CASGLTSRSSYEQYF.

This sequence joins TRBV10-2 and TRBJ1-1; D uncertain. V was shortened by 6 bases and J by 1 base, with 12 bases between the two germline ends. CDR1 and CDR2 (germline): WSHSY, SAAADI. The CDR3 spans 14 residues. CDR3 nucleotides: TGCGCCAGCAGCAACAGCAGGCAGAACACTGAAGCTTTCTTT. It codes for CASSNSRQNTEAFF.

This clone was detected only once. The chain recombines TRBV10-3 with TRBJ1-1; D is uncertain. Trimming left V 7 bases short and J 4 bases short, with 13 bases between. The CDR3 loop spans 13 amino acids. The V gene's germline CDR1 is ENHRY and CDR2 SYGVKD. The CDR3 protein is CAIIITYGTEAFF. DNA for the CDR3: TGTGCCATCATTATCACTTATGGCACTGAAGCTTTCTTT.

This chain links TRBV11-2 with TRBJ2-1; 9 bases map to TRBD2. Germline V CDR1 and CDR2: SGHAT, FQNNGV. The CDR3 covers 17 residues. V gave up 2 bases and J gave up 8 bases; unmatched junction bases: 13. Written as DNA, the CDR3 is TGTGCCAGCAGCTTACGCCGCGGTAGCGGGAGCATAGATGAGCAGTTCTTC. Amino acid sequence: CASSLRRGSGSIDEQFF.

This clone has just a few counts. The V call is TRBV25-1, the J call TRBJ2-7, with 10 nucleotides matching TRBD1. Per the germline V gene, CDR1 is MGHDK and CDR2 is SYGVNS. This CDR3 contains 15 residues. With V trimmed by 4 bases and J by 5 bases, 8 bases remained unmatched. As DNA, the CDR3 is TGTGCCAGCAGTGCCCGGGACAGGGGAAGGAACGAGCAGTACTTC. It is translated as CASSARDRGRNEQYF.

CDR3 sequence (DNA): TGTGCCAGCAGCGCGCCGAGTAGCGGAGGGGAGCTGTTTTTT. Amino acid sequence: CASSAPSSGGELFF. J is TRBJ2-2 and V is TRBV9, with D possibly being TRBD2 (6 bases). The CDR3 extends over 14 amino acids. V shed 3 bases and J shed 8 bases, with 14 bases lying between them. CDR1 is SGDLS and CDR2 is YYNGEE in the germline V gene. Looking up the rest from reference TRBV9 and TRBJ2-2 gives the full variable domain: DSGVTQTPKHLITATGQRVTLRCSPRSGDLSVYWYQQSLDQGLQFLIQYYNGEERAKGNILERFSAQQFPDLHSELNLSSLELGDSALYFCASSAPSSGGELFFGEGSRLTVL.

This chain joins TRBV3-1 (or the pseudogene TRBV3-2) and TRBJ1-5, with D unclear. Germline V gives CDR1 LGHDT, CDR2 YNNKEL (reference sequence). CDR3 length: 13 residues. The V and J ends lost 4 bases and 4 bases respectively, with 8 bases between them. The CDR3 nucleotides read TGTGCCAGCAGCCGAAGGGAGAATCAGCCCCAGCATTTT. Amino acids: CASSRRENQPQHF.

J is TRBJ1-1 and V is TRBV7-2; D is unresolved. Germline CDR1 SGHTA, CDR2 FQGNSA. V shed 4 bases and J shed 1 base, with 10 bases lying between them. This CDR3 has 14 residues. CDR3 amino acids: CASSSVVSNTEAFF. CDR3 DNA sequence: TGTGCCAGCAGCTCGGTAGTTTCGAACACTGAAGCTTTCTTT.

This clone was observed a few times. The chain uses TRBV5-6 and TRBJ1-5; D unresolved. Between the trimmed V and J ends, which lost 3 bases and 0 bases, there was a span of 10 bases. The CDR3 loop spans 15 amino acids. CDR1 and CDR2 (germline): SGHDT, YYEEEE. The CDR3 region is CASSSGVTSNQPQHF. CDR3 DNA: TGTGCCAGCAGCTCCGGAGTCACTAGCAATCAGCCCCAGCATTTT.

This clone has just one count. The chain recombines TRBV11-2 with TRBJ1-5; D ambiguous. The CDR3 totals 12 residues. Germline CDR1 and CDR2: SGHAT and FQNNGV. Trimming pared 4 bases from V and 3 bases from J, leaving 4 bases between. CDR3 coding DNA: TGTGCCAGCAGCTCACTCAATCAGCCCCAGCATTTT. This encodes CASSSLNQPQHF.

The chain carries TRBV19 and TRBJ1-5; TRBD1 matches 7 bases. Germline CDR1 is LNHDA and CDR2 is SQIVND (reference sequence). Trimming removed 7 bases from V and 7 bases from J; junction bases left unmatched: 10. The CDR3 has 14 amino acids. DNA of the CDR3: TGTGCCAGTAAGGAGGGGGCTGGGGGACAGCCCCAGCATTTT. Translating it yields CASKEGAGGQPQHF.

V is TRBV19 and J is TRBJ1-6, with D possibly TRBD1 on 5 matching bases. Trimming left V 3 bases short and J 0 bases short, with 9 bases between. CDR1 and CDR2 (germline): LNHDA, SQIVND (reference sequence). This CDR3 contains 16 residues. CDR3 amino acids: CASSITGGSYNSPLHF. CDR3 DNA sequence: TGTGCCAGTAGTATTACGGGGGGCTCCTATAATTCACCCCTCCACTTT.

In nucleotides, the CDR3 is TGCGCCAGCAGCCAAGATTTCGGTGGGGAGCTGTTTTTT. It translates to CASSQDFGGELFF. The gene calls are TRBV4-3 and TRBJ2-2; no definite D call. V was trimmed by 0 bases and J by 8 bases, leaving 7 bases between them. The germline V gene has CDR1 LGHNA and CDR2 YSLEER. CDR3 length equals 13 residues.

Only one count was recorded for this clone. The chain couples TRBV6-1 to TRBJ2-1; tentative D call: TRBD1 (7 bases). V gave up 4 bases and J gave up 5 bases, with 18 bases separating them. Germline-derived CDR1 and CDR2 are MNHNS and SASEGT. The CDR3 extends over 16 amino acids. The CDR3 is CASSVRRGLRHNEQFF. The CDR3 DNA reads TGTGCCAGCAGTGTACGGAGGGGGCTTCGGCACAATGAGCAGTTCTTC.

This chain joins TRBV27 and TRBJ2-3, with D possibly TRBD2 on 5 matching bases. V shed 1 base and J shed 2 bases, with 13 bases lying between them. Germline V gene sequence: CDR1 MNHEY, CDR2 SMNVEV (reference sequence). This CDR3 region has 16 residues. Here the CDR3 DNA reads TGTGCCAGCAGTTTATTAGCTCTAGCAGACACAGATACGCAGTATTTT. Translated: CASSLLALADTDTQYF.

This clone was observed a handful of times. This CDR3 reads CASSDPAGGDEQYV. The CDR3 region has the DNA TGCGCCAGCAGTGATCCAGCGGGAGGGGATGAGCAGTACGTC. The chain joins TRBV10-2 to TRBJ2-7, with 10 bases that match TRBD2. The ends lost 3 bases at V and 7 bases at J; junction bases unmatched: 6. The CDR3 length is 14 residues. Germline lookup yields CDR1 WSHSY and CDR2 SAAADI.

CDR3 in amino acids: CASSPGTDNQPQHF. In DNA, the CDR3 is TGTGCCAGCAGTCCGGGGACAGACAATCAGCCCCAGCATTTT. V and J are TRBV6-4 and TRBJ1-5; 7 bases are a match to TRBD1. CDR1 MRHNA and CDR2 SNTAGT come from the germline V gene. The CDR3 sequence is 14 residues long. V gave up 5 bases and J gave up 3 bases; unmatched junction bases: 4.